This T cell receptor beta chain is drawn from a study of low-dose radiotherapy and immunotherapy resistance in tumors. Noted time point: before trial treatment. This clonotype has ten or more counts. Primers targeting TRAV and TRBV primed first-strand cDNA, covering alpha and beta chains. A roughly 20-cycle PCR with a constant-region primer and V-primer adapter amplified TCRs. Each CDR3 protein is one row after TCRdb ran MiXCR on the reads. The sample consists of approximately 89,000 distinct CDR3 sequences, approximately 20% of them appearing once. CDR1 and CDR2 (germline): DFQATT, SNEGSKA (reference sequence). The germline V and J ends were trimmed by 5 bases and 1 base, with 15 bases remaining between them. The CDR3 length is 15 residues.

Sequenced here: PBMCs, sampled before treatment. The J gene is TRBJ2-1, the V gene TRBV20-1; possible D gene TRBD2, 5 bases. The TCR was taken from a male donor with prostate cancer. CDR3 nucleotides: TGCAGTGCTGGACTGAGGCAGGTATCCTACAATGAGCAGTTCTTC. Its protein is CSAGLRQVSYNEQFF.